What follows is one T cell receptor beta chain and its context. The sample is drawn from a study of T cell changes during pregnancy in multiple sclerosis. Sequenced by immunoSEQ multiplex PCR; TCRdb stores in-frame clones only, minus some. The data show roughly 40,000 clones, with around 90% seen just once and 10% to 15% held by the top ten. The V gene's germline CDR1 is SGHAT and CDR2 FQDESV (reference sequence). CDR3 size: 15 residues. Trimming left V 7 bases short and J 0 bases short, with 15 bases between. The V and J genes are TRBV11-1 and TRBJ1-1; a possible D gene is TRBD1 (6 bases). Sequenced here: CD8+ T cells from peripheral blood mononuclear cells, sampled in the first trimester of pregnancy. The receptor was isolated from a female donor with multiple sclerosis, enrolled in a pregnancy study. CDR3 sequence reads: CASTTGPGMNTEAFF. The CDR3 DNA sequence: TGTGCCAGCACCACAGGGCCGGGGATGAACACTGAAGCTTTCTTT.